This T cell receptor (beta chain) came from a study of cytomegalovirus exposure and HLA in healthy donors. Whole-study findings and limits: Analysis performed later showed TCR beta chains linked to HLA being more clonally expanded than equally common others.

CDR3 length equals 15 residues. CDR1 KGHSH and CDR2 LQKENI come from the germline V gene. V was clipped by 0 bases and J by 4 bases; unmatched bases: 5. PCR amplification relied on 60 Vbeta primers (plus 13 Jbeta primers). The data were produced by immunoSEQ multiplex PCR, yet TCRdb's version contains in-frame clones alone and is incomplete. The sample spans more than 95,000 clones; the ten largest clones claim 1%. As to this clone: The target antigen is unknown.

The receptor comes from a man between 18 and 29 years old in good health and CMV-seronegative. What was sequenced was PBMCs. The V gene is TRBV18, the J gene TRBJ1-1; the match to TRBD1 covers 7 bases. Written as DNA, the CDR3 is TGTGCCAGCTCACCACCGTCGCAGGGGGGCACTGAAGCTTTCTTT. Amino acid sequence: CASSPPSQGGTEAFF.